This T cell receptor beta chain was sequenced for a study of cytomegalovirus exposure and HLA in healthy donors. Whole-study findings and limits: Sequencing artifact likely explains a cluster of highly shared sequence variants. Association of a missense DCLRE1C variant with TCR beta V- and J-gene trimming was reported in a later analysis.

Comment on this clone: Its antigen is not identified.

60 Vbeta and 13 Jbeta primers were used in PCR. Using immunoSEQ multiplex PCR, the repertoire was profiled, and TCRdb retains in-frame clones only, with some absent. Here the sample spans about 190,000 clones, 70% to 80% being singletons. The CDR3 has 15 amino acids. V was clipped by 4 bases and J by 3 bases; unmatched bases: 5. Looked up from germline, CDR1 is LGHNA and CDR2 is YNFKEQ. The sequenced sample was PBMCs. The V call is TRBV4-2, the J call TRBJ1-5; 8 nucleotides line up with TRBD1. This TCR was recovered from a woman aged 25 to 45 in good health and CMV-seropositive. CDR3 loop: CASSRDRGFNQPQHF. The CDR3 coding sequence is TGTGCCAGCAGCCGAGACAGGGGTTTCAATCAGCCCCAGCATTTT.